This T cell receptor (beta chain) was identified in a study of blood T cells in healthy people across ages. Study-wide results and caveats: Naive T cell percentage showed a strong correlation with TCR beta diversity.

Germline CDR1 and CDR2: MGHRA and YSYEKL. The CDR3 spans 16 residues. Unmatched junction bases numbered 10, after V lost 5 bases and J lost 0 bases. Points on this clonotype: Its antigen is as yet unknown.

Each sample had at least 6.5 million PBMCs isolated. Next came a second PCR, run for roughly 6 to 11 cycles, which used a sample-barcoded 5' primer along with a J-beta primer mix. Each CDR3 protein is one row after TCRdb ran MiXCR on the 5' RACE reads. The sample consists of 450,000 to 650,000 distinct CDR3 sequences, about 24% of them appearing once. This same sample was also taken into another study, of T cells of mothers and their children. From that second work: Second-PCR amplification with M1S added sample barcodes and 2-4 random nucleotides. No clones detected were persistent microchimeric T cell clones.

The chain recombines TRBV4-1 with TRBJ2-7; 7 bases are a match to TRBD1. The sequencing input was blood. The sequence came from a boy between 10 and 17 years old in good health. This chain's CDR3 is CASSAEPGQSSYEQYF. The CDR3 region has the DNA TGCGCCAGCAGCGCAGAACCGGGACAGAGCTCCTACGAGCAGTACTTC.